Given below is one TCR beta chain in context. The sample comes from a study of blood T cell repertoires in COVID-19. Clones were read by immunoSEQ multiplex PCR, and TCRdb kept only the in-frame ones, dropping some. Of almost 350,000 clones listed, 85% to 90% were seen once; the top ten hold about 0.94%. V gave up 6 bases and J gave up 5 bases; unmatched junction bases: 6. This CDR3 has 16 amino acids. Germline V gene lookup returns CDR1 MNHEY and CDR2 SMNVEV (reference sequence). This chain connects TRBV27 to TRBJ2-5; TRBD2 matches 16 bases. The sequenced sample consisted of PBMCs or T cells enriched from blood (not recorded which). This clonotype originated in a woman in her twenties or thirties who had been exposed to COVID-19. The CDR3 nucleotides are TGTGCCAGCAGCCCGGGACTAGCGGGAGGGTGGGAGACCCAGTACTTC. Its protein product is CASSPGLAGGWETQYF.